This T cell receptor beta chain was sequenced for a study of blood T cell repertoires in COVID-19. In the original workflow: Nucleated cell number was recorded as an estimate derived from reference gene primer amplification. Assay used: immunoSEQ multiplex PCR; TCRdb lists only in-frame clones, some missing. The V and J calls and clone size are taken from that table; D and trimming were inferred from the DNA. Of roughly 410,000 clones listed, about 91% are singletons. Germline V gene sequence: CDR1 PRHDT, CDR2 FYEKMQ (reference sequence). The CDR3 has 12 residues. Trimming left V 5 bases short and J 9 bases short, with 11 bases between.

The sample taken for sequencing was peripheral blood. This chain uses TRBV13 with TRBJ2-1; D is possibly TRBD1 (5 bases). This sequence was found in a woman aged 40 to 50 with COVID-19, enrolled during active disease. CDR3 amino acids: CASSPQGVEQFF. CDR3 in DNA: TGTGCCAGCAGCCCTCAGGGCGTTGAGCAGTTCTTC.